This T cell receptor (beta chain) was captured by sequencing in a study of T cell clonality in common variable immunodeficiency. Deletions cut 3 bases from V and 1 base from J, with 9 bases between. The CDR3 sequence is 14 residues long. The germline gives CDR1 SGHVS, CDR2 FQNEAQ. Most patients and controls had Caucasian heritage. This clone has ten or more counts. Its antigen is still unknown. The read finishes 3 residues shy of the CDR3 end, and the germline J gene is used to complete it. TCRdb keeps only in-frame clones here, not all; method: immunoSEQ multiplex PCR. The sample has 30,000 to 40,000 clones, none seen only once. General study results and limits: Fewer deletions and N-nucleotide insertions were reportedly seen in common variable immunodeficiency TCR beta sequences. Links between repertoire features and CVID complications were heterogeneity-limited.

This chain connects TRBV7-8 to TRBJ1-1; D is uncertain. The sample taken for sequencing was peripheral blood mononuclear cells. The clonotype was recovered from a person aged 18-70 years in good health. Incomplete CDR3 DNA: TGTGCCAGCAGCTTTACAGATTCGAACACTGAA. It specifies CASSFTDSNTE. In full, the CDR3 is CASSFTDSNTEAFF.